This is a list of T cell receptor beta chains from one sample in a study of T cell changes during pregnancy in multiple sclerosis. Assay used: immunoSEQ multiplex PCR; TCRdb lists only in-frame clones, some missing. The sample shows around 40,000 clones, about 91% of them seen only once. This material consisted of CD4+ T cells from peripheral blood mononuclear cells, taken before pregnancy. Receptor source: a female donor with multiple sclerosis, enrolled in a pregnancy study. Each CDR3 is given with its conserved first and last residue. The D gene is left open where the match is weak. Where a row states a size, it is once, few, many or the class of an expanded clone; other rows omit it.

J: TRBJ2-7
D: NA
size: NA
V: TRBV11-2
CDR3: CASSSPGMSAYEQYF
DNA: TGTGCCAGCAGCTCGCCAGGTATGTCGGCCTACGAGCAGTACTTC

J: TRBJ1-2
D: TRBD1
size: NA
V: TRBV2
CDR3: CASSEIRQGPLLGYTF
DNA: TGTGCCAGCAGTGAAATTAGACAGGGACCTCTATTAGGCTACACCTTC

J: TRBJ1-5
D: TRBD1
size: NA
V: TRBV7-2
CDR3: CASSLRTGSDQPQHF
DNA: TGTGCCAGCAGCTTACGGACAGGGAGTGATCAGCCCCAGCATTTT

J: TRBJ2-3
D: TRBD2
size: NA
V: TRBV7-9
CDR3: CASSWGERETDTQYF
DNA: TGTGCCAGCAGCTGGGGGGAGCGGGAGACAGATACGCAGTATTTT

J: TRBJ1-1
D: TRBD1
size: NA
V: TRBV14
CDR3: CASSHLQGGTEAFF
DNA: TGTGCCAGCAGCCATCTACAGGGGGGCACTGAAGCTTTCTTT

J: TRBJ1-3
D: TRBD1
size: NA
V: TRBV14
CDR3: CASSLTDRVKRNTIYF
DNA: TGTGCCAGCAGCCTAACCGACAGGGTGAAGAGAAACACCATATATTTT

J: TRBJ2-1
D: NA
size: NA
V: TRBV5-6
CDR3: CASRLDFGNNEQFF
DNA: TGTGCCAGCCGCCTGGACTTCGGGAACAATGAGCAGTTCTTC

J: TRBJ1-1
D: TRBD1
size: NA
V: TRBV7-2
CDR3: CASSLDRGATEAFF
DNA: TGTGCCAGCAGCTTAGACAGGGGGGCCACTGAAGCTTTCTTT

J: TRBJ2-2
D: NA
size: NA
V: TRBV18
CDR3: CASSPYLRGNTGELFF
DNA: TGTGCCAGCTCACCATATCTCAGGGGGAACACCGGGGAGCTGTTTTTT

J: TRBJ2-5
D: TRBD1
size: NA
V: TRBV5-1
CDR3: CASAEGAVYQETQYF
DNA: TGCGCCAGCGCTGAGGGGGCGGTGTACCAAGAGACCCAGTACTTC

J: TRBJ1-2
D: NA
size: NA
V: TRBV30
CDR3: CAWSSTGAILLYGYTF
DNA: TGTGCCTGGAGTTCGACAGGCGCTATCCTCCTCTATGGCTACACCTTC

J: TRBJ2-1
D: NA
size: NA
V: TRBV19
CDR3: CASRPVGEDEQFF
DNA: TGTGCCAGTAGGCCCGTAGGGGAGGATGAGCAGTTCTTC

J: TRBJ1-6
D: NA
size: once
V: TRBV5-6
CDR3: CASSPLTGQSSYNSPLHF
DNA: TGTGCCAGCAGCCCCCTGACAGGCCAAAGCTCCTATAATTCACCCCTCCACTTT

J: TRBJ2-7
D: TRBD1
size: few
V: TRBV19
CDR3: CASRGQGNAEQYF
DNA: TGTGCCAGTAGGGGACAGGGAAATGCTGAGCAGTACTTC

J: TRBJ2-5
D: NA
size: NA
V: TRBV7-2
CDR3: CASSFGLVQETQYF
DNA: TGTGCCAGCAGCTTTGGACTGGTACAAGAGACCCAGTACTTC